This T cell receptor (beta chain) was profiled in a study of shared clonotypes between healthy human individuals (TCRdb year 2020). Regarding the research as a whole: A few men and a couple of women, aged 18 to 49 years, made up the cohort. Leukapheresis yielded between about 0.85 and 10 billion PBMCs per donor. To estimate repertoire size and how much clonotypes are shared between individuals, the study performed deep sequencing of blood TCR repertoires from roughly five healthy adults. Per donor, three plates each were used for CD4 naive and CD4 memory, two for CD8 naive, and one for CD8 memory. Different laboratories and diverse techniques were used to prepare libraries and sequence TCR repertoires, to increase sequencing depth and limit assay-specific biases. The paper's findings and limits, for the study overall: Larger estimated clonotype richness was generally found for naive subsets than for memory subsets. Across a handful of donors, about 5% of naive CD4, around 3.5% of naive CD8, 2% to 2.5% of memory CD4, and over 0.35% of memory CD8 clonotypes were shared. Sampling was limited to blood, and TCR repertoires in tissue likely differ from TCR repertoires in blood. Even with the large sequencing depth, rarefaction of the sorted-subset datasets indicated that sequencing was incomplete. Because the study included only a small number of donors, the genetic and exposure-history diversity represented was limited. Based on pairwise subsampling, the degree of clonotype sharing among donors was expected to be affected by sequencing depth. Compared with non-shared clonotypes, the clonotypes found in all four sorted-subset donors had higher generation probabilities.

Healthy HIV-negative adults with no recently reported acute infections or vaccinations were included as donors. Every donor was a Caucasian adult living in Nashville, Tennessee, USA. CD4+ T cells were enriched through magnetic negative selection, after which naive cells were positively selected on CD45RA and the remaining negative fraction served as the memory subset. After blood collection by leukapheresis, PBMCs were isolated using Ficoll-Histopaque density gradient centrifugation and then cryopreserved in the vapor phase of liquid nitrogen. Analytical flow cytometry was used to check the purity and quantity of each magnetically sorted T cell population. Genomic DNA was isolated from every sorted fraction and measured by UV absorbance on a Nanodrop 2000c. The CDR3, from cysteine to phenylalanine, totals 16 residues. Only the CDR3 DNA stays, 48 bases, in frame from base 1. The germline V gene sets CDR1 to SGHTA and CDR2 to FQGNSA. Clipping removes 5 bases from V and 3 bases from J, with 11 as the unmatched junction base count.

Using the deep immunoSEQ assay, TCR CDR3 regions were amplified from genomic DNA by multiplex PCR. Extracted genomic DNA from each cell subset was spread evenly across all wells of several immunoSEQ 96-well plates, with each plate serving as a replicate. Each replicate PCR for sorted subsets received 150 to 250 ng genomic DNA, equal to roughly 29,000 T cell genomes. The purified libraries were quantified using a Qubit 3.0 fluorometer, sized with a Bioanalyzer 2100, and then quantified again using the KAPA Library Quantification kit. Every immunoSEQ 96-well plate was sequenced on a dedicated single-read 150-cycle Illumina NextSeq 550 flow cell. The study's processing was this. Because the immunoSEQ output included only junctional sequences and no quality scores, the filtering could not be the same as the filtering used for full-length reads. To assign V/J genes and CDR3, sequences were annotated against IMGT germline references using PyIR, a Python wrapper for IgBLAST v1.9. Reads were removed for weak V/J assignments (E-value above 1e-6), missing CDR3, stop codons, out-of-frame junctions, or ambiguous translated residues. V3J clonotypes were defined as sequences sharing an identical inferred V gene, J gene, and CDR3 amino acid sequence. The percentage overlap between two repertoires was calculated by dividing the number of shared unique clonotypes by the size of the smaller repertoire. RTK rarefaction, the Chao1 estimator, and Recon v2.1 estimates of unobserved clonotypes were used to assess repertoire richness. Generation probabilities were computed with OLGA for all TCRbeta clonotypes obtained by the gDNA method from four donors. The source is immuneACCESS, and TCRdb retained only in-frame sequences with V and J called. Part of the clones is not carried over; for the studies checked, unresolved V genes explain less than half of this, and the remainder is unexplained. V and J calls and clone size follow that table, whereas D and trimming were derived from the DNA. The sample data list about 1 million clones, and around four fifths of these were observed just once. 1.4% to 1.5% of the sample rests with the top ten.

This clone was found a few times. Which antigen it targets is not known. Base qualities are not at hand, and no much larger clone is one base apart. The sequenced sample consisted of memory CD4+ T cells sorted from blood. Interpreted using the paper, the cell subset or site label stands for: CD45RA-negative fraction. The clonotype originates from a man between 18 and 35 years old in good health. The chain is encoded by TRBV7-2 joined to TRBJ2-7; TRBD1 matches 9 bases in the middle. The CDR3 here reads CASSLLSGTGIYEQYF. The sequenced DNA is TGTGCCAGCAGCCTGTTATCCGGGACAGGGATCTACGAGCAGTACTTC.